This T cell receptor (beta chain) came from a study of CD8 T cells in Susac syndrome. Per germline, CDR1 MNHEY and CDR2 SMNVEV (reference sequence). The CDR3 length is 15 residues. The germline V and J ends were trimmed by 4 bases and 4 bases, with 17 bases remaining between them. A quantity of roughly 0.5 to 1 ug RNA underwent reverse transcription using random hexamers. immunoSEQ multiplex PCR amplified TCR beta CDR3 across 54 Vbeta, 13 Jbeta. TCRdb passed the immunoSEQ multiplex PCR reads through MiXCR, listing each CDR3 protein once. Of about 170,000 distinct CDR3 sequences listed, under 95% are singletons. Patients with stable or active relapsing-remitting disease, all of them treatment-naive, made up the multiple sclerosis controls.

The clonotype comes from a human donor with multiple sclerosis. The material sequenced was CD4+ T cells from PBMCs. This chain connects TRBV27 to TRBJ2-7; perhaps TRBD1 as D (5 bases). CDR3 sequence reads: CASSYKFAGRYEQYF. Written as DNA, the CDR3 is TGTGCCAGCAGTTATAAATTTGCAGGGCGGTACGAGCAGTACTTC.